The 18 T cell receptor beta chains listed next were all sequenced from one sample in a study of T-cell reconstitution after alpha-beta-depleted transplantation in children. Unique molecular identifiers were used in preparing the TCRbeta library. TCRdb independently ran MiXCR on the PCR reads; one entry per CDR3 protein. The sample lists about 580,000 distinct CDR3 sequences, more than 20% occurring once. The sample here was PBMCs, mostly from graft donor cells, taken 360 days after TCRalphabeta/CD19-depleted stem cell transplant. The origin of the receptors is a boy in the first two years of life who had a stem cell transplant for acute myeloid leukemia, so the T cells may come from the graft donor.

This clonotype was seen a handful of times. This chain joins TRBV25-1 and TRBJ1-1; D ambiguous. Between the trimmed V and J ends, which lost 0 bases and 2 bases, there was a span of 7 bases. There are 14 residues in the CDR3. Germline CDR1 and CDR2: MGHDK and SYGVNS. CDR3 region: CASSEYNSNTEAFF. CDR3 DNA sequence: TGTGCCAGCAGTGAATATAACAGCAACACTGAAGCTTTCTTT.

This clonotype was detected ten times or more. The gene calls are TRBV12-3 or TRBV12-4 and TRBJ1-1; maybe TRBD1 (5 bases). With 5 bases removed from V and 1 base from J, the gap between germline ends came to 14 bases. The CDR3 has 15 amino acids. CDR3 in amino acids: CASSPGGAQNTEAFF. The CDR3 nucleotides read TGTGCCAGCAGTCCCGGAGGGGCGCAGAACACTGAAGCTTTCTTT.

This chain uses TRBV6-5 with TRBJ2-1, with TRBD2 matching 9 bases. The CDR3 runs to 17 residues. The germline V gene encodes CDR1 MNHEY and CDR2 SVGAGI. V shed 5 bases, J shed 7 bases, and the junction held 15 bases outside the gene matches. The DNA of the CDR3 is TGTGCCAGCAGTAACCTTGGACTAGCGAAAATATTAAATGAGCAGTTCTTC. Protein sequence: CASSNLGLAKILNEQFF.

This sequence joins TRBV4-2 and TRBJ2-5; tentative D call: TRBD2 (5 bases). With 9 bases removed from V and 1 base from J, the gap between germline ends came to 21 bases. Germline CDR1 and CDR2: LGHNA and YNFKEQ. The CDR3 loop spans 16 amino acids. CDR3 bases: TGTGCCAGGGGCCCTGGGCTTCGCCGGGGCCAAGAGACCCAGTACTTC. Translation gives CARGPGLRRGQETQYF.

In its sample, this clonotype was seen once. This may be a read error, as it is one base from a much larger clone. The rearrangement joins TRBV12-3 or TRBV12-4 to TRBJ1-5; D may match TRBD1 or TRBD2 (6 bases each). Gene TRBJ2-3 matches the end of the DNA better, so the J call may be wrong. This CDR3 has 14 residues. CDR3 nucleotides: TGTGCCAGCAGTTATGGAGGGGGGTTTCAGCCCCAGTATTTT. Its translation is CASSYGGGFQPQYF.

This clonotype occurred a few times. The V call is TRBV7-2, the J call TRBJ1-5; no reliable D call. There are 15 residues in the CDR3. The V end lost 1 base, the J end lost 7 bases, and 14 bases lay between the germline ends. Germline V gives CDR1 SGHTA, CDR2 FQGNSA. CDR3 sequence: CASSLVDAVGQPQHF. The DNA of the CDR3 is TGTGCCAGCAGCTTAGTGGATGCAGTTGGACAGCCCCAGCATTTT.

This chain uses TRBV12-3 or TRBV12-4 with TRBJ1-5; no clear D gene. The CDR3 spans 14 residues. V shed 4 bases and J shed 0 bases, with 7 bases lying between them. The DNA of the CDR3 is TGTGCCAGCAGTTCCTTAGATAGCAATCAGCCCCAGCATTTT. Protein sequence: CASSSLDSNQPQHF.

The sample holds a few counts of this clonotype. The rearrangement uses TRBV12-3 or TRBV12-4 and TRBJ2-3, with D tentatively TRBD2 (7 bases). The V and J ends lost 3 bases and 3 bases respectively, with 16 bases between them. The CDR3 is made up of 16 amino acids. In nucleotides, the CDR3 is TGTGCCAGCAGTTTCTTGGGGGGGCTAGAAACAGATACGCAGTATTTT. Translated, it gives CASSFLGGLETDTQYF.

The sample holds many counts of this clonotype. CDR3 coding DNA: TGTGCCAGCGGCGGGATGTGGGGCAATGAGCAGTTCTTC. Encoded protein: CASGGMWGNEQFF. This chain uses TRBV6-2 or TRBV6-3 with TRBJ2-1; weak D call: TRBD2 (6 bases). This CDR3 is built from 13 residues. Germline V lookup: CDR1 MNHEY, CDR2 SVGEGT. Trimming pared 8 bases from V and 6 bases from J, leaving 14 bases between.

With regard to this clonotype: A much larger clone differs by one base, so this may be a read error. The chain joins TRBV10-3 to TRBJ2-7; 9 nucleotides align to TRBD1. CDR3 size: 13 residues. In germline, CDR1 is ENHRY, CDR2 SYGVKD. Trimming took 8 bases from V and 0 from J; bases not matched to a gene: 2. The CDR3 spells CAIGTGYSYEQYF. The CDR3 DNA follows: TGTGCCATCGGGACAGGGTACTCCTACGAGCAGTACTTC.

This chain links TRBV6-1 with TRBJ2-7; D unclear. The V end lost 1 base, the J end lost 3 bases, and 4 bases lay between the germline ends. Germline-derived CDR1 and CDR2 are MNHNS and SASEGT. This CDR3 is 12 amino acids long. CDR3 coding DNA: TGTGCCAGCAGTGAAGTAGACTACGAGCAGTACGTC. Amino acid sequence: CASSEVDYEQYV.

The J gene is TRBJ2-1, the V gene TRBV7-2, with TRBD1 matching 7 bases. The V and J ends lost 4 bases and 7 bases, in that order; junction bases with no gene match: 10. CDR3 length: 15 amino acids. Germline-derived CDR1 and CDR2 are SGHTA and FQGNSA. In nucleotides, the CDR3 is TGTGCCAGCAGCTCGAAGACAGGGTGGGTAAATGAGCAGTTCTTC. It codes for CASSSKTGWVNEQFF.

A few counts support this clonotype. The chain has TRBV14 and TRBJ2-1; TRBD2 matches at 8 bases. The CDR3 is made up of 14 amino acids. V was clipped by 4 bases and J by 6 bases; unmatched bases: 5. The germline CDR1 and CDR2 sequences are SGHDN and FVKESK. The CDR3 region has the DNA TGTGCCAGCAGCCCTCGGGGGACTAGCAATGAGCAGTTCTTC. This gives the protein CASSPRGTSNEQFF. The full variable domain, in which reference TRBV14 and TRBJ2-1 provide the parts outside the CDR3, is EAGVTQFPSHSVIEKGQTVTLRCDPISGHDNLYWYRRVMGKEIKFLLHFVKESKQDESGMPNNRFLAERTGGTYSTLKVQPAELEDSGVYFCASSPRGTSNEQFFGPGTRLTVL.

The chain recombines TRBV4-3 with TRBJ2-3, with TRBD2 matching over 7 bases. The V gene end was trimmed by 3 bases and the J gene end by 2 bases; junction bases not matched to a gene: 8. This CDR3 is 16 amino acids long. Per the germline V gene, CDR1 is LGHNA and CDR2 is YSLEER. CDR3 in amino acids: CASSQSGAPPTDTQYF. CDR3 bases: TGCGCCAGCAGCCAGAGCGGGGCCCCCCCCACAGATACGCAGTATTTT.

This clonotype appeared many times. The CDR3 sequence is CASSLEGRVLSYEQYF. In DNA, the CDR3 is TGTGCCAGCAGCTTAGAAGGCAGGGTACTCTCCTACGAGCAGTACTTC. The rearrangement uses TRBV7-2 and TRBJ2-7; weak D call: TRBD1 (5 bases). In germline, CDR1 is SGHTA, CDR2 FQGNSA. V was shortened by 1 base and J by 0 bases, with 13 bases between the two germline ends. The CDR3 covers 16 residues.

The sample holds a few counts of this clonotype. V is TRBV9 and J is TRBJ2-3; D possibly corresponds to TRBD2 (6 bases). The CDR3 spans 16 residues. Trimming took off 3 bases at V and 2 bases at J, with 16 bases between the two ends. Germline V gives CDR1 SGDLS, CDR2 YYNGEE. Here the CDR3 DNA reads TGTGCCAGCAGCGGGGGAAACGGGGGACTCACAGATACGCAGTATTTT. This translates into CASSGGNGGLTDTQYF.

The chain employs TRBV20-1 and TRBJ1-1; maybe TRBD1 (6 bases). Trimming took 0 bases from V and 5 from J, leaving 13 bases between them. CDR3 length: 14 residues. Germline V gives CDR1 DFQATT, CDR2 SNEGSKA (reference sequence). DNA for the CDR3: TGCAGTGCTAGAGACAGGGAAGGGGGGACTGAAGCTTTCTTT. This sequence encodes CSARDREGGTEAFF.

As DNA, the CDR3 is TGTGCCAGCAGTTTACCTAGCGGGGGGGCGGTTGAGCAGTTCTTC. Encoded protein: CASSLPSGGAVEQFF. V is TRBV12-3 or TRBV12-4 and J is TRBJ2-1; 12 nucleotides align to TRBD2. V shed 2 bases, J shed 9 bases, and the junction held 5 bases outside the gene matches. The CDR3 has 15 residues.